The subject of this entry is one T cell receptor (beta chain). Its specific antigen is unknown. Base qualities are not recorded, but no much larger clone differs from it by a single base. This sample was included in a study of technical replicates of blood from a handful of donors (dated by TCRdb to about 2017). Including the terminal cysteine and phenylalanine, the CDR3 comprises 13 residues. The DNA shown is the 39-base CDR3, in frame from base 1. The CDR1 and CDR2 encoded by the germline V gene are SNHLY and FYNNEI. For this chain, trimming is 9 bases at the V end and 9 bases at the J end, and the number of junction bases without a gene match is 8. The protocol used for the library was the immunoSEQ multiplex PCR assay. The clones in this table, taken by TCRdb from immuneACCESS, are in-frame only. Not every clone is retained; where verified, under half of the shortfall comes from an unresolved V gene, and the cause of the rest is unknown. The sample table contains almost 85,000 clones; only one count was recorded for about 97% of them. 0.15% to 0.2% of the sample rests with the top ten.

Material for sequencing was T cells isolated from PBMCs. This sequence originates from a human donor in good health. The rearrangement combines TRBV2 with TRBJ2-1, with 10 bases in between that match TRBD2. The base sequence is TGTGCCAGACAGCGGGAGGGCCGCGGTGAGCAGTTCTTC. This encodes CARQREGRGEQFF.